A single T cell receptor (beta chain) is shown here with its context. The record originates from a study of blood T cell repertoires in COVID-19. Overall study: In each case, the material was cDNA or gDNA derived from T cells, B-cell-depleted T cells, or PBMCs.

Only in-frame clones appear in the TCRdb table, and some are missing; sequencing was by immunoSEQ multiplex PCR. The sample contains around 100,000 clones, roughly 83% of which appear only once. CDR1 and CDR2 (germline): MDHEN, SYDVKM. After removal of 6 bases from V and 3 bases from J, the junction contained 16 bases not matched to a gene. This CDR3 is built from 18 residues. The origin of this receptor is a woman aged 70-85 years with acute or convalescent COVID-19. This chain joins TRBV28 and TRBJ1-5; 8 bases are shared with TRBD1. Input material: peripheral blood. The CDR3: CASSLTGTGVSFNQPQHF. DNA of the CDR3: TGTGCCAGCAGCCTGACCGGGACAGGTGTTTCGTTCAATCAGCCCCAGCATTTT.